This TCR beta chain comes out of a study of shared clonotypes between healthy human individuals. The repertoire was sequenced with immunoSEQ multiplex PCR; TCRdb's copy has only in-frame clones and lacks some. This table holds about a million clones, about 75% found once. V was pared by 5 bases and J by 8 bases, with 18 bases between. CDR3 length equals 14 residues. Germline CDR1 reads SEHNR; CDR2 reads FQNEAQ (reference sequence). Regarding the study as a whole: The small donor group covered limited genetic and exposure diversity. Deeper or shallower sequencing was expected to change how clonotypes are shared among donors.

Points on this clone: Its antigen is not identified.

The CD4+ fraction was divided into a CD45RA+ naive subset and a CD45RA-negative memory subset. Sequenced sample: memory CD4+ T cells sorted from blood. Noted subset: CD45RA-negative fraction. The source is a man aged 18 to 30 in good health. The rearrangement joins TRBV7-9 to TRBJ1-1, with D possibly TRBD1 on 6 matching bases. CDR3 bases: TGTGCCAGCAGCCTGTCGCACAGGGTCCCCGAAGCTTTCTTT. Protein product: CASSLSHRVPEAFF. Together with reference TRBV7-9 and TRBJ1-1, the CDR3 gives the full variable domain: DTGVSQNPRHKITKRGQNVTFRCDPISEHNRLYWYRQTLGQGPEFLTYFQNEAQLEKSRLLSDRFSAERPKGSFSTLEIQRTEQGDSAMYLCASSLSHRVPEAFFGQGTRLTVV.